The 27 T cell receptor beta chains presented below share a single source sample, sequenced in a study of T-cell memory formation after mild COVID-19. TCRdb re-called the 5' RACE reads through MiXCR, storing one row per CDR3 protein. The profile covers some 54,000 distinct CDR3 sequences, with more than 8% appearing a single time and 0.9% to 1.5% taken by the ten largest. Sample: PBMCs or a T cell subset sorted from them (not recorded which). All receptors come from a man between 18 and 35 years old who had mild COVID-19 (a few samples of this study predate the infection). Cell type and time point are not known.

The V call is TRBV6-1, the J call TRBJ1-2; the D is unclear. CDR1 is MNHNS and CDR2 is SASEGT in the germline V gene. Trimming removed 7 bases at V and 0 bases at J, with 12 bases between. This CDR3 comprises 14 residues. The CDR3 region has the DNA TGTGCCAGCACGGCGGACGGTTCTAACTATGGCTACACCTTC. Protein: CASTADGSNYGYTF.

The sample holds many counts of this clonotype. This chain connects TRBV20-1 to TRBJ2-7, with 10 positions matching TRBD2. Losses at the gene ends were 3 bases for V and 6 bases for J; bases not matched to a gene: 11. The CDR3 runs 15 residues. The germline CDR1 and CDR2 sequences are DFQATT and SNEGSKA (reference sequence). In DNA, the CDR3 is TGCAGTGCTAGTGCGTCACTAGCGGGGAAGGTCGAGCAGTACTTC. It is translated as CSASASLAGKVEQYF.

The chain couples TRBV4-1 to TRBJ1-2; D gene ambiguous. With 1 base removed from V and 5 bases from J, the gap between germline ends came to 14 bases. Germline CDR1 reads MGHRA; CDR2 reads YSYEKL. CDR3 length: 15 amino acids. CDR3 bases: TGCGCCAGCAGCCAAGGGGCAGGTAATCAGTATGGCTACACCTTC. Encoded protein: CASSQGAGNQYGYTF.

This chain links TRBV3-1 with TRBJ2-1; 8 bases line up with TRBD2. Germline-derived CDR1 and CDR2 are LGHDT and YNNKEL (reference sequence). CDR3 length: 16 amino acids. J lost 7 bases, V lost 4 bases, and 12 bases had no gene match. CDR3 sequence (DNA): TGTGCCAGCAGCCCCCTCGGGGAGCGGGGGCTGAATGAGCAGTTCTTC. Amino acids: CASSPLGERGLNEQFF.

There are a few counts of this clonotype. V is TRBV7-9 and J is TRBJ1-5, with D perhaps TRBD1 (5 bases). The CDR3 is 14 amino acids. Trimming left V 5 bases short and J 6 bases short, with 14 bases between. CDR1 SEHNR and CDR2 FQNEAQ come from the germline V gene (reference sequence). The CDR3 region is CASSTGGGGQPQHF. In nucleotides, the CDR3 is TGTGCCAGCAGCACCGGGGGGGGAGGTCAGCCCCAGCATTTT.

This clonotype appeared many times. The chain recombines TRBV5-1 with TRBJ2-3; either TRBD1 or TRBD2 may fit D (5 bases each). The CDR3 is made up of 14 amino acids. Germline CDR1 is SGHRS and CDR2 is YFSETQ. V lost 4 bases and J 4 bases, leaving 13 bases between the germline ends. This chain's CDR3 is CASSPGTPPDTQYF. The CDR3, as DNA: TGCGCCAGCAGCCCCGGGACGCCCCCAGATACGCAGTATTTT.

This clonotype occurred many times. The V gene is TRBV7-2, the J gene TRBJ2-1; TRBD1 agrees at 9 bases. The CDR3 is 16 amino acids. J gave up 3 bases and V 5 bases, and 8 bases lay outside the gene matches. CDR1 SGHTA and CDR2 FQGNSA come from the germline V gene. The CDR3 nucleotides are TGTGCCAGCAGCGACCTAGGGACAGGGTACTACAATGAGCAGTTCTTC. Protein product: CASSDLGTGYYNEQFF.

This clonotype was recorded many times. In DNA, the CDR3 is TGTGCCAGCAGCCCCCCCGGACTAGCGGGGGGTGGAGATACGCAGTATTTT. Encoded protein: CASSPPGLAGGGDTQYF. This chain uses TRBV7-2 with TRBJ2-3; 14 bases match TRBD2. The germline gives CDR1 SGHTA, CDR2 FQGNSA. With V trimmed by 5 bases and J by 5 bases, 9 bases remained unmatched. This CDR3 is 17 amino acids long.

Here the CDR3 reads CASSSATLIELFF. In DNA, the CDR3 is TGTGCCAGCAGCTCCGCAACCCTGATCGAGCTGTTTTTT. This chain uses TRBV12-3 or TRBV12-4 with TRBJ2-2, with D uncertain. This CDR3 has 13 residues. Trimming removed 6 bases from V and 11 bases from J, with 16 bases in between.

The chain employs TRBV5-1 and TRBJ2-5, with a tentative D call TRBD1 (6 bases). Trimming cost V 4 bases and J 4 bases, with 17 bases left between them. CDR1 and CDR2 from the germline V gene are SGHRS and YFSETQ. The CDR3 is made up of 15 amino acids. In DNA, the CDR3 is TGCGCCAGCAGCGGCGGGCAGGGGATGCCAGAGACCCAGTACTTC. It is translated as CASSGGQGMPETQYF.

The rearrangement links TRBV28 to TRBJ2-3; D tentatively reads TRBD1 or TRBD2 (6 bases each). From germline, CDR1 is MDHEN and CDR2 SYDVKM. V was cut by 2 bases and J by 6 bases, with 15 bases left in between. The CDR3 has 15 residues. The CDR3 coding sequence is TGTGCCAGCAGTTTAAGAACGGGGGCAGGGGATACGCAGTATTTT. It codes for CASSLRTGAGDTQYF.

This clonotype was counted between two and nine times. This chain uses TRBV6-2 or TRBV6-3 with TRBJ1-1; no clear D gene. Trimming removed 0 bases at V and 3 bases at J, with 20 bases between. The CDR3 is 18 residues long. Looked up from germline, CDR1 is MNHEY and CDR2 is SVGEGT. As DNA, the CDR3 is TGTGCCAGCAGTTACTCGTTGTCCCTCCCTGGGAGGTACACTGAAGCTTTCTTT. Protein sequence: CASSYSLSLPGRYTEAFF.

This clonotype was seen a handful of times. The chain couples TRBV7-2 to TRBJ2-7, with 9 bases fitting TRBD1. CDR3 length: 15 residues. Germline CDR1 and CDR2: SGHTA and FQGNSA. Unmatched junction bases numbered 4, after V lost 2 bases and J lost 2 bases. The CDR3 DNA is TGTGCCAGCAGCTTAACCGGGACAGGGCCCTACGAGCAGTACTTC. As protein: CASSLTGTGPYEQYF.

This chain joins TRBV5-1 and TRBJ2-6; no clear D gene. V was clipped by 3 bases and J by 2 bases, with 9 bases between them. There are 15 residues in the CDR3. The germline V gene encodes CDR1 SGHRS and CDR2 YFSETQ. CDR3: CASSSRVAGANVLTF. The CDR3 DNA sequence: TGCGCCAGCAGCTCCCGAGTAGCTGGGGCCAACGTCCTGACTTTC.

This chain joins TRBV2 and TRBJ2-4; tentative D call: TRBD2 (5 bases). Germline values: CDR1 SNHLY, CDR2 FYNNEI. This CDR3 has 15 residues. V lost 6 bases and J lost 7, with 19 bases in between. CDR3: CASRRSAVVRNIQYF. The CDR3 DNA follows: TGTGCCAGCAGACGATCAGCGGTAGTCCGGAACATTCAGTACTTC. The full variable domain, rest sourced from reference TRBV2 and TRBJ2-4, is EPEVTQTPSHQVTQMGQEVILRCVPISNHLYFYWYRQILGQKVEFLVSFYNNEISEKSEIFDDQFSVERPDGSNFTLKIRSTKLEDSAMYFCASRRSAVVRNIQYFGAGTRLSVL.

This clonotype was recorded a few times. This chain uses TRBV7-2 with TRBJ2-5; possible D gene TRBD1, 5 bases. CDR1 is SGHTA, CDR2 FQGNSA, per germline. This CDR3 is 15 amino acids long. The V gene lost 6 bases and the J gene lost 4 bases, with 18 bases spanning the gap. DNA of the CDR3: TGTGCCAGCAGTCGAACACACAGGAAAATAGAGACCCAGTACTTC. It translates to CASSRTHRKIETQYF.

The V call is TRBV7-9, the J call TRBJ2-7; tentatively, D is TRBD1 (6 bases). The CDR3 extends over 12 amino acids. V was cut by 6 bases and J by 6 bases, with 12 bases left in between. CDR1 is SEHNR, CDR2 FQNEAQ, per germline (reference sequence). CDR3 protein: CASRGDISEQYF. CDR3 nucleotides: TGTGCCAGCAGAGGGGACATTAGCGAGCAGTACTTC. Looking up the rest from reference TRBV7-9 and TRBJ2-7 gives the full variable domain: DTGVSQNPRHKITKRGQNVTFRCDPISEHNRLYWYRQTLGQGPEFLTYFQNEAQLEKSRLLSDRFSAERPKGSFSTLEIQRTEQGDSAMYLCASRGDISEQYFGPGTRLTVT.

This clonotype was seen only a few times. The chain employs TRBV5-1 and TRBJ1-4; D ambiguous. CDR1 is SGHRS and CDR2 is YFSETQ in the germline V gene. Between the trimmed V and J ends, which lost 4 bases and 0 bases, there was a span of 10 bases. This CDR3 has 15 amino acids. CDR3 sequence (DNA): TGCGCCAGCAGCCTGCTAGGGACAACTAATGAAAAACTGTTTTTT. It encodes CASSLLGTTNEKLFF.

The table lists this clonotype with many counts. The chain recombines TRBV7-9 with TRBJ2-2; no firm D call. CDR1 and CDR2 from the germline V gene are SEHNR and FQNEAQ (reference sequence). The ends were cut back, 5 bases at V and 0 bases at J, with 7 bases in the middle. The CDR3 extends over 14 amino acids. DNA for the CDR3: TGTGCCAGCAGCCCTACCACGAACACCGGGGAGCTGTTTTTT. This encodes CASSPTTNTGELFF.

This clonotype was observed a few times. This chain connects TRBV2 to TRBJ2-1, with 8 bases lining up with TRBD1. Trimming at V came to 9 bases and at J to 9 bases, leaving 7 bases not matched to a gene. The CDR3 contains 12 residues. In germline, CDR1 is SNHLY, CDR2 FYNNEI. As DNA, the CDR3 is TGTGCCAGAGGACAGGGTGTAGGTGAGCAGTTCTTC. Residues: CARGQGVGEQFF.

The chain joins TRBV28 to TRBJ1-5; 7 bases are a match to TRBD1. Germline CDR1 reads MDHEN; CDR2 reads SYDVKM. CDR3 length equals 15 residues. V was clipped by 6 bases and J by 7 bases; unmatched bases: 12. CDR3 protein: CASSSSAGGEQPQHF. CDR3 sequence (DNA): TGTGCCAGCAGCTCCAGTGCAGGGGGAGAGCAGCCCCAGCATTTT.

This clonotype was observed a few times. The V gene is TRBV11-2, the J gene TRBJ1-5; 9 nucleotides agree with TRBD1. The V segment lost 5 bases and the J segment 3 bases; nucleotides outside the gene matches: 2. This CDR3 is 14 amino acids long. Germline-derived CDR1 and CDR2 are SGHAT and FQNNGV. This chain's CDR3 is CASSGQGTNQPQHF. CDR3 sequence (DNA): TGTGCCAGCAGCGGACAGGGGACCAATCAGCCCCAGCATTTT.

This clonotype was counted between two and nine times. The chain is built from TRBV11-2 and TRBJ1-2; D unclear. The germline V and J ends were trimmed by 1 base and 5 bases, with 11 bases remaining between them. The length of the CDR3 is 14 residues. Germline-derived CDR1 and CDR2 are SGHAT and FQNNGV. The CDR3 region has the DNA TGTGCCAGCAGCTTAGGCGAGACCTATTATGGCTACACCTTC. As protein: CASSLGETYYGYTF. Variable domain in full (rest from reference TRBV11-2 and TRBJ1-2): EAGVAQSPRYKIIEKRQSVAFWCNPISGHATLYWYQQILGQGPKLLIQFQNNGVVDDSQLPKDRFSAERLKGVDSTLKIQPAKLEDSAVYLCASSLGETYYGYTFGSGTRLTVV.

This clonotype was observed once. The chain combines TRBV18 with TRBJ1-2, with D unclear. Germline-derived CDR1 and CDR2 are KGHSH and LQKENI. The V gene lost 3 bases and the J gene lost 3 bases, with 5 bases spanning the gap. The CDR3 is 12 amino acids. This CDR3 reads CASSPADYGYTF. The CDR3 DNA is TGTGCCAGCTCACCCGCAGACTATGGCTACACCTTC.

The V call is TRBV4-2, the J call TRBJ2-7; 7 bases fit TRBD1. In germline, CDR1 is LGHNA, CDR2 YNFKEQ. The CDR3 spans 17 residues. With 0 bases clipped from V and 3 bases from J, the junction kept 11 bases outside the gene matches. The CDR3 region has the DNA TGTGCCAGCAGCCAAGATGGTCCCCGACAGGGATTCTACGAGCAGTACTTC. As protein: CASSQDGPRQGFYEQYF.

There are a few counts of this clonotype. The V call is TRBV29-1, the J call TRBJ2-3, with 7 bases matching TRBD1. V lost 7 bases to trimming and J lost 2 bases; unmatched junction nucleotides: 12. The germline V gene has CDR1 SQVTM and CDR2 ANQGSEA. The CDR3 has 15 residues. DNA of the CDR3: TGCAGCGGAAGAAAGGGGACAGTGACCACAGATACGCAGTATTTT. This sequence encodes CSGRKGTVTTDTQYF.

The chain has TRBV18 and TRBJ2-5; D possibly corresponds to TRBD2 (5 bases). The length of the CDR3 is 13 residues. V dropped 3 bases and J dropped 5 bases, with 10 bases sitting between them. CDR1 is KGHSH and CDR2 is LQKENI in the germline V gene. The CDR3 DNA reads TGTGCCAGCTCACCCGGGGTCGTGGAGACCCAGTACTTC. Amino acid sequence: CASSPGVVETQYF.